The clone carrying this TCR beta chain was observed a few times. The antigen is undetermined. These data come from a study of T-cell memory formation after mild COVID-19. At the level of the study: Largely donor-specific TCR clusters were found. Overall study results and limits: Balance between CD4 and CD8 was seen in clones contracting day 15 to 85, and a CD4+ lean was seen in later expanders.

Each CDR3 protein is one row after TCRdb ran MiXCR on the 5' RACE reads. Of about 470,000 distinct CDR3 sequences in the sample, approximately 18% are singletons; the top ten hold roughly an eighth. The receptor was isolated from an adult woman who had mild COVID-19 (a few samples of this study predate the infection). Cell type and time point are not known. The source material was PBMCs or a T cell subset sorted from them (not recorded which).

The CDR3 loop reads CASSSGTAFGDTQYF. The CDR3 nucleotides read TGTGCCAGCAGTTCCGGGACAGCTTTTGGGGATACGCAGTATTTT. J is TRBJ2-3 and V is TRBV7-9; TRBD1 matches at 7 bases. The J segment lost 6 bases and the V segment lost 6 bases, leaving 12 bases of the junction unmatched. The CDR3 totals 15 residues. Germline CDR1 is SEHNR and CDR2 is FQNEAQ (reference sequence).